This T cell receptor beta chain originates from a study of regulatory T cells in long-lasting Graves disease. With iRepertoire HTBI primers and Arm-PCR of CDR3 regions, TCR beta libraries were built. TCRdb reanalysed the multiplex PCR reads using MiXCR and keeps one entry per CDR3 protein. The profile shows around 400,000 distinct CDR3 sequences, approximately 10% of them singletons. Time point here: newly diagnosed GD, antithyroid drugs for less than 3 months. RNA from PBMCs was the source of the TCR library. At least ten counts were recorded for this clonotype. V lost 5 bases and J lost 8; bases outside the gene matches: 10. This CDR3 is 14 amino acids long. Germline V CDR1 and CDR2: SGHAT, FQNNGV. This sample was also put to use in a study of T cells in Graves' hyperthyroidism and ophthalmopathy. As that study records: The hyperthyroidism was newly diagnosed and had lasted under 2 months; the patients were aged 18 to 65. Exclusion of patients followed from uncontrolled infection, other autoimmune disease, pregnancy or lactation. First-round RT-PCR with HTBI primers amplified the TCR CDR3 region.

This TCR was recovered from a woman under 30 with Graves disease. The genes are TRBV11-2 and TRBJ1-2; 8 bases are shared with TRBD1. This specimen was peripheral blood mononuclear cells (PBMCs), taken at new diagnosis, from a patient treated with antithyroid drugs. CDR3 coding DNA: TGTGCCAGCAGCCCCCGGACAGGGTGGGGGGGCTACACCTTC. The encoded protein is CASSPRTGWGGYTF. The whole variable domain, filled in from reference TRBV11-2 and TRBJ1-2, reads EAGVAQSPRYKIIEKRQSVAFWCNPISGHATLYWYQQILGQGPKLLIQFQNNGVVDDSQLPKDRFSAERLKGVDSTLKIQPAKLEDSAVYLCASSPRTGWGGYTFGSGTRLTVV.